Listed below are T cell receptor beta chains from one sample, sequenced in a study of regulatory T cells in long-lasting Graves disease. TCRdb itself ran the multiplex PCR reads through MiXCR, one entry per CDR3 protein. The data hold 300,000 to 500,000 distinct CDR3 sequences, with about 20% observed a single time. The sequencing used peripheral blood mononuclear cells (PBMCs), collected when the disease was refractory, from a patient treated with antithyroid drugs. The receptors were gathered from a female donor with Graves disease. CDR3s include the opening cysteine and the closing phenylalanine or tryptophan. D genes are given only for firm matches. Not every row has a clone size; where given, it reads once, few, many or a size class.

TRBJ2-7 TRBV24-1 TRBD2 many CATSASGRSPYEQYF TGTGCCACCAGTGCCAGCGGGAGGTCCCCCTACGAGCAGTACTTC
TRBJ2-6 TRBV7-6 NA NA CASSLMAGDISGANVLTF TGTGCCAGCAGCTTAATGGCTGGGGATATCTCTGGGGCCAACGTCCTGACTTTC
TRBJ2-7 TRBV20-1 NA few CSARPAGPSYEQYF TGCAGTGCAAGACCGGCGGGCCCCTCCTACGAGCAGTACTTC
TRBJ2-5 TRBV5-6 NA NA CASSTFGGETQYF TGTGCCAGCAGCACCTTCGGTGGAGAGACCCAGTACTTC
TRBJ2-7 TRBV19 NA few CASSTEDSSYEQYF TGTGCCAGTAGTACCGAGGACAGCTCCTACGAGCAGTACTTC
TRBJ1-4 TRBV12-3/TRBV12-4 TRBD1 many CASRDRGPGKLFF TGTGCCAGCAGGGACAGGGGGCCGGGAAAACTGTTTTTT
TRBJ2-7 TRBV7-9 TRBD1 NA CASSLRGDRVVGTEQYF TGTGCCAGCAGCTTAAGGGGGGACAGGGTAGTCGGCACCGAGCAGTACTTC
TRBJ1-1 TRBV6-1 NA many CASSEGGNTEAFF TGTGCCAGCAGTGAGGGGGGTAACACTGAAGCTTTCTTT
TRBJ2-7 TRBV6-4 TRBD2 NA CASCRLAGVSYEQYF TGTGCCAGCTGTAGACTAGCGGGAGTCTCCTACGAGCAGTACTTC
TRBJ2-7 TRBV7-2 TRBD2 many CASTPGGIAGVGEQYF TGTGCCAGCACCCCGGGAGGAATAGCGGGAGTCGGCGAGCAGTACTTC
TRBJ2-2 TRBV6-2/TRBV6-3 NA NA CASSGPYGTGELFF TGTGCCAGCAGCGGGCCTTATGGCACCGGGGAGCTGTTTTTT
TRBJ1-1 TRBV6-2/TRBV6-3 NA once CASRTDSHTEAFF TGTGCCAGCAGGACCGACAGTCACACTGAAGCTTTCTTT
TRBJ1-2 TRBV20-1 TRBD1 NA CSARDWGTGDGYTF TGCAGTGCTAGAGATTGGGGGACAGGGGATGGCTACACCTTC
TRBJ1-6 TRBV25-1 NA many CASKRDGSYNSPLHF TGTGCCAGCAAACGAGACGGGAGCTATAATTCACCCCTCCACTTT
TRBJ2-5 TRBV9 TRBD2 few CASSVASSGETQYF TGTGCCAGCAGCGTAGCGTCTAGCGGAGAGACCCAGTACTTC
TRBJ1-1 TRBV27 TRBD1 NA CASSLWGTGNTEAFF TGTGCCAGCAGTTTATGGGGGACAGGCAACACTGAAGCTTTCTTT
TRBJ2-3 TRBV18 NA once CASSPRTSVGDTQYF TGTGCCAGCTCACCACGGACGTCCGTCGGGGATACGCAGTATTTT
TRBJ2-5 TRBV14 TRBD2 NA CASSQGLAAQETQYF TGTGCCAGCAGCCAAGGACTAGCGGCTCAAGAGACCCAGTACTTC
TRBJ1-1 TRBV5-4 TRBD1 NA CASSFDRGYTEAFF TGTGCCAGCAGCTTCGACAGGGGCTACACTGAAGCTTTCTTT
TRBJ1-2 TRBV7-2 NA NA CASSFSTGGYTF TGTGCCAGCAGCTTTTCGACGGGTGGCTACACCTTC
TRBJ2-2 TRBV10-2 NA many CASSDVVVELFF TGCGCCAGCAGTGACGTCGTGGTGGAGCTGTTTTTT
TRBJ1-1 TRBV12-3/TRBV12-4 NA many CASSLGAWGTEAFF TGTGCCAGCAGTTTAGGGGCGTGGGGAACTGAAGCTTTCTTT
TRBJ1-1 TRBV5-6 NA NA CASSSRRNTEAFF TGTGCCAGCAGCTCCAGGCGGAACACTGAAGCTTTCTTT
TRBJ1-5 TRBV19 NA few CASSILFSSSNQPQHF TGTGCCAGTAGTATTTTGTTTTCGAGTAGCAATCAGCCCCAGCATTTT
TRBJ1-1 TRBV30 NA many CAWSVPGASEAFF TGTGCCTGGAGTGTACCGGGGGCGAGTGAAGCTTTCTTT
TRBJ1-5 TRBV28 NA many CASSPLLGNSNQPQHF TGTGCCAGCAGTCCTTTATTGGGCAATAGCAATCAGCCCCAGCATTTT
TRBJ2-5 TRBV11-1 TRBD2 few CASSEGTSGSDQETQYF TGTGCCAGCAGCGAAGGGACTAGCGGGAGTGATCAAGAGACCCAGTACTTC
TRBJ2-3 TRBV29-1 TRBD2 NA CSVERGLASDTQYF TGCAGCGTTGAAAGGGGACTAGCCTCAGATACGCAGTATTTT
TRBJ2-5 TRBV27 TRBD2 many CASRVLAGDWETQYF TGTGCCAGCAGAGTCCTAGCGGGAGATTGGGAGACCCAGTACTTC
TRBJ2-5 TRBV7-2 NA few CASRNQGEETQYF TGTGCCAGCAGAAACCAGGGAGAAGAGACCCAGTACTTC
TRBJ2-7 TRBV30 NA few CAWSLFFDSPRVQYF TGTGCCTGGAGCCTCTTCTTCGACAGCCCGCGGGTGCAGTACTTC
TRBJ1-5 TRBV7-2 TRBD1 many CASSLESGGGQPQHF TGTGCCAGCAGCTTAGAATCAGGGGGCGGGCAGCCCCAGCATTTT
TRBJ2-7 TRBV6-5 NA few CASSYRGGLEGAYEQYF TGTGCCAGCAGTTACCGGGGAGGGTTGGAGGGGGCTTACGAGCAGTACTTC
TRBJ1-1 TRBV5-1 NA few CASSPLEGYNTEAFF TGCGCCAGCAGCCCCCTGGAGGGGTATAACACTGAAGCTTTCTTT
TRBJ2-3 TRBV20-1 NA NA CSARGGDTQYF TGCAGTGCTAGAGGGGGCGATACGCAGTATTTT
TRBJ2-5 TRBV7-9 NA NA CASTPGTQETQYF TGTGCCAGCACCCCGGGAACGCAAGAGACCCAGTACTTC
TRBJ1-5 TRBV28 NA many CASSLKSGGNQPQHF TGTGCCAGCAGTTTAAAATCTGGAGGGAATCAGCCCCAGCATTTT
TRBJ2-7 TRBV5-1 NA many CASSQLAREAEQYF TGCGCCAGCAGCCAATTAGCGAGGGAAGCAGAGCAGTACTTC
TRBJ1-6 TRBV15 NA few CATSRDLMRNSPLHF TGTGCCACCAGCAGAGACCTAATGCGTAATTCACCCCTCCACTTT
TRBJ1-5 TRBV7-2 NA NA CASSSQGHQPQHF TGTGCCAGCAGCTCACAGGGCCACCAGCCCCAGCATTTT
TRBJ2-3 TRBV20-1 NA NA CSARALGDTQYF TGCAGTGCTAGAGCTCTCGGAGATACGCAGTATTTT
TRBJ2-5 TRBV9 NA many CASSTPNQETQYF TGTGCCAGCAGCACCCCCAACCAAGAGACCCAGTACTTC
TRBJ2-5 TRBV13 NA many CASSSFGGGAAGETQYF TGTGCCAGCAGCTCCTTCGGAGGGGGAGCGGCCGGGGAGACCCAGTACTTC
TRBJ1-5 TRBV5-8 NA few CASSPWLADQPQHF TGTGCCAGCAGCCCGTGGTTGGCGGATCAGCCCCAGCATTTT
TRBJ2-7 TRBV3-1 NA few CASSRSPMGEQYF TGTGCCAGCAGCCGGAGTCCGATGGGCGAGCAGTACTTC
TRBJ2-5 TRBV7-2 NA few CASSLDITGTAQYF TGTGCCAGCAGCTTAGATATAACAGGGACGGCCCAGTACTTC
TRBJ2-7 TRBV20-1 NA NA CSAHTGLSYEQYF TGCAGTGCCCATACCGGCCTCTCCTACGAGCAGTACTTC
TRBJ1-1 TRBV6-5 NA NA CASSYFGRRGYNTEAFF TGTGCCAGCAGTTATTTTGGCAGAAGAGGGTACAACACTGAAGCTTTCTTT
TRBJ2-7 TRBV28 TRBD2 few CASTQTIAGEQYF TGTGCCAGCACCCAAACCATAGCGGGAGAGCAGTACTTC
TRBJ2-5 TRBV13 TRBD2 once CASGSRLAGALGETQYF TGTGCCAGCGGCTCCCGACTAGCGGGAGCCCTCGGGGAGACCCAGTACTTC
TRBJ1-2 TRBV19 NA NA CASTARHELSNYGYTF TGTGCCAGTACCGCCCGACACGAGCTTTCTAACTATGGCTACACCTTC
TRBJ1-1 TRBV7-9 TRBD1 NA CASSPRDREGTEAFF TGTGCCAGCAGCCCTAGGGACAGGGAGGGCACTGAAGCTTTCTTT
TRBJ1-5 TRBV6-1 NA NA CASSEVQRYNQPQHF TGTGCCAGCAGTGAAGTTCAGCGATACAATCAGCCCCAGCATTTT